These T cell receptor beta chains were read from a single sample in a study of glioma-infiltrating T cells. MiXCR was run by TCRdb on the multiplex PCR reads, yielding one entry per CDR3 protein. The sample consists of approximately 120,000 distinct CDR3 sequences, 25% to 30% of them appearing once. Sample: glioma tissue, nonneoplastic brain tissue, or PBMCs (not recorded which). Receptors originate from a human donor with low-grade glioma or glioblastoma, undergoing nonglioma brain surgery, or in good health (not recorded which). The CDR3 runs from the conserved cysteine through the conserved F or W. Fields, in order: clone size, J gene, D gene, V gene, CDR3 protein, CDR3 DNA. A D gene is named only where the DNA matches it firmly. The size entry is marked missing in some rows and otherwise reads once, few, many or a size class.

>many|TRBJ2-3|-|TRBV27
CASSFRRVTDTQYF
TGTGCCAGCAGTTTCCGCAGGGTTACAGATACGCAGTATTTT
>many|TRBJ1-5|-|TRBV18
CASSPGRQNQPQHF
TGTGCCAGCTCACCGGGACGGCAAAATCAGCCCCAGCATTTT
>many|TRBJ1-6|TRBD1|TRBV2
CASSEDRELYNSPLHF
TGTGCCAGCAGTGAGGACAGGGAACTGTATAATTCACCCCTCCACTTT
>many|TRBJ2-7|-|TRBV6-1
CASSSGTEQYF
TGTGCCAGCAGTTCCGGGACAGAGCAGTACTTC
>many|TRBJ2-5|-|TRBV7-6
CASSTIQETQYF
TGTGCCAGCAGCACGATCCAAGAGACCCAGTACTTC
>many|TRBJ1-4|TRBD1|TRBV27
CASSLTGTGMGKLFF
TGTGCCAGCAGTCTAACCGGGACAGGGATGGGAAAACTGTTTTTT
>few|TRBJ2-1|-|TRBV9
CASSELEAYNEQFF
TGTGCCAGCAGCGAACTAGAAGCTTACAATGAGCAGTTCTTC
>many|TRBJ2-1|-|TRBV12-3/TRBV12-4
CASSFGGGGVVEQFF
TGTGCCAGCAGTTTCGGCGGAGGGGGAGTCGTTGAGCAGTTCTTC
>many|TRBJ1-1|-|TRBV29-1
CSVEVDPGSEAFF
TGCAGCGTTGAAGTGGACCCTGGCAGTGAAGCTTTCTTT
>-|TRBJ2-1|TRBD1|TRBV7-2
CASSLGGQLSYNEQFF
TGTGCCAGCAGCTTAGGGGGACAGCTTTCCTACAATGAGCAGTTCTTC
>many|TRBJ1-1|-|TRBV7-3
CASSLTPGDTEAFF
TGTGCCAGCAGCTTAACACCTGGGGACACTGAAGCTTTCTTT
>many|TRBJ1-5|TRBD1|TRBV27
CASRWTGFNQPQHF
TGTGCCAGCAGATGGACAGGGTTTAATCAGCCCCAGCATTTT
>many|TRBJ1-1|TRBD1|TRBV6-1
CASTPEGQRYPEAFF
TGTGCCAGCACCCCCGAGGGACAGAGATACCCTGAAGCTTTCTTT
>-|TRBJ2-7|TRBD2|TRBV4-1
CASSQNTSGLAGSYEQYF
TGCGCCAGCAGCCAAAATACATCGGGACTAGCGGGCTCCTACGAGCAGTACTTC
>many|TRBJ2-7|-|TRBV7-2
CASSFSRQEGRFYEQYF
TGTGCCAGCAGCTTCTCTAGACAGGAGGGGCGGTTCTACGAGCAGTACTTC
>many|TRBJ2-1|TRBD2|TRBV4-3
CASSPTGTSGMYNEQFF
TGCGCCAGCAGCCCAACCGGGACTAGCGGGATGTACAATGAGCAGTTCTTC
>many|TRBJ1-5|-|TRBV2
CASSHSNQPQHF
TGTGCCAGCAGCCATAGCAATCAGCCCCAGCATTTT
>many|TRBJ2-1|TRBD2|TRBV20-1
CSARGTSGGSYNEQFF
TGCAGTGCTAGAGGTACTAGCGGAGGGTCTTACAATGAGCAGTTCTTC
>many|TRBJ1-5|-|TRBV28
CASSRNRAINQPQHF
TGTGCCAGCAGTCGGAATAGAGCGATCAATCAGCCCCAGCATTTT
>-|TRBJ2-7|TRBD2|TRBV6-2/TRBV6-3
CASSAGLEGGPYHDEQYF
TGTGCCAGCAGCGCGGGACTAGAGGGAGGGCCATACCACGACGAGCAGTACTTC
>many|TRBJ1-2|-|TRBV19
CASTPRRNYGYTF
TGTGCCAGTACCCCCCGCAGGAACTATGGCTACACCTTC
>-|TRBJ1-1|-|TRBV3-1
CASSRQVRDTEAFF
TGTGCCAGCAGCCGACAGGTAAGGGACACTGAAGCTTTCTTT
>many|TRBJ2-7|TRBD1|TRBV12-3/TRBV12-4
CASSLATGGFEQYF
TGTGCCAGCAGTTTAGCGACAGGGGGCTTCGAGCAGTACTTC
>-|TRBJ2-2|TRBD1|TRBV19
CAISTGWRTGELFF
TGTGCCATTTCGACAGGGTGGCGCACCGGGGAGCTGTTTTTT
>many|TRBJ1-2|-|TRBV2
CASSETVGRNYGYTF
TGTGCCAGCAGTGAAACGGTAGGACGCAACTATGGCTACACCTTC
>many|TRBJ2-3|TRBD2|TRBV7-3
CASSSATSGGPLGTQYF
TGTGCCAGCAGCTCCGCGACTAGCGGGGGCCCCTTGGGTACGCAGTATTTT
>few|TRBJ1-1|-|TRBV7-9
CASSWAPGKNEAFF
TGTGCCAGCAGCTGGGCTCCTGGAAAGAATGAAGCTTTCTTT
>-|TRBJ2-5|TRBD2|TRBV30
CARGLAGSRTQYF
TGTGCCCGAGGGCTAGCGGGGAGTCGGACCCAGTACTTC
>many|TRBJ1-1|TRBD1|TRBV28
CASSFQGAEGTEAFF
TGTGCCAGCAGTTTTCAGGGGGCGGAGGGGACTGAAGCTTTCTTT
>many|TRBJ2-5|-|TRBV6-1
CASSLRGDQETQYF
TGTGCCAGCAGTCTACGTGGGGACCAAGAGACCCAGTACTTC
>-|TRBJ2-1|TRBD2|TRBV5-1
CASSLLAGGNYNEQFF
TGCGCCAGCAGCTTGCTTGCGGGGGGAAACTACAATGAGCAGTTCTTC
>-|TRBJ2-5|TRBD2|TRBV9
CASSTASGGQETQYF
TGTGCCAGCAGCACGGCTAGCGGGGGGCAAGAGACCCAGTACTTC
>many|TRBJ2-2|-|TRBV14
CASSQDLSYSGGELFF
TGTGCCAGCAGCCAAGATCTCTCTTACTCAGGCGGGGAGCTGTTTTTT
>many|TRBJ2-7|-|TRBV20-1
CSARGVGYEQYF
TGCAGTGCTAGAGGGGTTGGGTACGAGCAGTACTTC
>-|TRBJ1-1|-|TRBV11-2
CASSRLTGPANTEAFF
TGTGCCAGCAGCCGCCTGACAGGCCCCGCGAACACTGAAGCTTTCTTT